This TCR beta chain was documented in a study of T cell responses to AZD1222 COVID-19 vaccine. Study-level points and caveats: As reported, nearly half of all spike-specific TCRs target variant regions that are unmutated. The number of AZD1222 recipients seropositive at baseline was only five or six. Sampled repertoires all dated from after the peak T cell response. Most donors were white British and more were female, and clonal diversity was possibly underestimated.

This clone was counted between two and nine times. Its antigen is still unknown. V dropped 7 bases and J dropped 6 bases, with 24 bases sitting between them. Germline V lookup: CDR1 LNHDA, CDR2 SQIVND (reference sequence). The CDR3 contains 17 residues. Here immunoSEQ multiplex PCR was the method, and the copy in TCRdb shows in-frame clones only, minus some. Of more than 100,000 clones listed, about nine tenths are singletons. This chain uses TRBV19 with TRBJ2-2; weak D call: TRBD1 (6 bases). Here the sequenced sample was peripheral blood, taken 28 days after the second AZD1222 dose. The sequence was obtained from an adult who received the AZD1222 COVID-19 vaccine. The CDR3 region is CASTIPGHSSYPGELFF. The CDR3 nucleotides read TGTGCCAGTACCATACCGGGACACTCTTCGTATCCCGGGGAGCTGTTTTTT.